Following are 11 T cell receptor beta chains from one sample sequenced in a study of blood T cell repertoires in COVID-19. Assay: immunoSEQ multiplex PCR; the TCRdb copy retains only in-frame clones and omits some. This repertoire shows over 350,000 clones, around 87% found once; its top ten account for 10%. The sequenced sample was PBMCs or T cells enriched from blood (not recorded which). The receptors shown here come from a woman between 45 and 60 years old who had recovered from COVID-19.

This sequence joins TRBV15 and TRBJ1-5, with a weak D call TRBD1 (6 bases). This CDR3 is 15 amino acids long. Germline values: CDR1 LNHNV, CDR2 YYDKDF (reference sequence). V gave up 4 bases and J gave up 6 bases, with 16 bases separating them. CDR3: CATSNAWQGRQPQHF. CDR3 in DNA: TGTGCCACCAGCAACGCCTGGCAGGGGCGTCAGCCCCAGCATTTT.

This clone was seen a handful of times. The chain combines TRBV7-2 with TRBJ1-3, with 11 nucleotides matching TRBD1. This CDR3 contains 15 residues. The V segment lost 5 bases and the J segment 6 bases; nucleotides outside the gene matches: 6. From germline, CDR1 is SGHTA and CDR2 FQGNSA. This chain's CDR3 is CASSPDRGRINTIYF. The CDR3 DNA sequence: TGTGCCAGCAGCCCGGACAGGGGGCGGATAAACACCATATATTTT.

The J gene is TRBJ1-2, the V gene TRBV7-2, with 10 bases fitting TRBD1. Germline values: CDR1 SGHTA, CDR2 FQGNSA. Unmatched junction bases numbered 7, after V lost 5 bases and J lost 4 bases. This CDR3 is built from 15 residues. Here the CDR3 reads CASSEGQGDLYGYTF. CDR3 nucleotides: TGTGCCAGCAGCGAAGGACAGGGGGACCTCTATGGCTACACCTTC.

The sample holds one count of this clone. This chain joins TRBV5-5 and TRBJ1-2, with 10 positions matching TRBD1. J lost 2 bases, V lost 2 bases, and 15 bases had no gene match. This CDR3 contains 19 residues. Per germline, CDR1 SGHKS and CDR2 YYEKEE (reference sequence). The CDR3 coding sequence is TGTGCCAGCAGCTTACATACCGGGACAGGGGCTCTGGTGAACTATGGCTACACCTTC. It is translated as CASSLHTGTGALVNYGYTF.

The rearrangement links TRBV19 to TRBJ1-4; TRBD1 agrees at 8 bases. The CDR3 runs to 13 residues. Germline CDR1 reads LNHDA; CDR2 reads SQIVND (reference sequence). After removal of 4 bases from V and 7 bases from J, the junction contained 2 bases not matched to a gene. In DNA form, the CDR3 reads TGTGCCAGTAGTACAGGGGGCGTTGAAAAACTGTTTTTT. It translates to CASSTGGVEKLFF.

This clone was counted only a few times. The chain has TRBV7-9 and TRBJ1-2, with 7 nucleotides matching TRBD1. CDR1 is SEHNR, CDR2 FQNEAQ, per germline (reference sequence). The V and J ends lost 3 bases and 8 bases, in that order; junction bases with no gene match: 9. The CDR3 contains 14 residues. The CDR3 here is CASSFTGAAGGYTF. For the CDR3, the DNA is TGTGCCAGCAGCTTTACAGGGGCCGCGGGGGGCTACACCTTC. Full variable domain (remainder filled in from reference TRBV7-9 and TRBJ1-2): DTGVSQNPRHKITKRGQNVTFRCDPISEHNRLYWYRQTLGQGPEFLTYFQNEAQLEKSRLLSDRFSAERPKGSFSTLEIQRTEQGDSAMYLCASSFTGAAGGYTFGSGTRLTVV.

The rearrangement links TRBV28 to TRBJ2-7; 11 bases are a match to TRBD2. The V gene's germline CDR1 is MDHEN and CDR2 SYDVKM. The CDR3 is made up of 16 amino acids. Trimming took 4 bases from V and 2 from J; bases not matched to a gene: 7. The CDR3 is CASSSASGGTAYEQYF. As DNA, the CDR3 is TGTGCCAGCAGTTCCGCTAGCGGGGGGACCGCCTACGAGCAGTACTTC.

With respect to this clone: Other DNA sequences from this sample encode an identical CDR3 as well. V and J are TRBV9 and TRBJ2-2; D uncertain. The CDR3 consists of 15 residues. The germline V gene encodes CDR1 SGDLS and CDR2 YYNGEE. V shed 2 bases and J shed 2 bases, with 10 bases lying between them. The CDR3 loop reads CASSVNSLNTGELFF. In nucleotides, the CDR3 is TGTGCCAGCAGCGTTAATAGCCTAAACACCGGGGAGCTGTTTTTT.

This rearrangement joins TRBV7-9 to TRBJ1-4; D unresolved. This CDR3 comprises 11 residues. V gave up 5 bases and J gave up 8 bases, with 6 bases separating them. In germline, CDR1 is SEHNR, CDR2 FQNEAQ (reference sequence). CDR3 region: CASSTREKLFF. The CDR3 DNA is TGTGCCAGCAGCACCCGGGAAAAACTGTTTTTT.

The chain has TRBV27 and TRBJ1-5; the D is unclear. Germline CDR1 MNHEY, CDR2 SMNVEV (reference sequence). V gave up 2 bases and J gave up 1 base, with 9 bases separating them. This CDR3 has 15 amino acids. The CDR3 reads CASSLAGLSNQPQHF. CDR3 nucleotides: TGTGCCAGCAGTTTAGCGGGCTTGAGCAATCAGCCCCAGCATTTT.

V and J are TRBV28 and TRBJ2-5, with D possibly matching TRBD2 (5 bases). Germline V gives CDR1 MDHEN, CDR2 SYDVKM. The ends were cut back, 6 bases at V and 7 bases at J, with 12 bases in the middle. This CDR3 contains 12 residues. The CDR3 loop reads CASRSGRGTQYF. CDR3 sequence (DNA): TGTGCCAGCAGATCCGGCCGGGGGACCCAGTACTTC.